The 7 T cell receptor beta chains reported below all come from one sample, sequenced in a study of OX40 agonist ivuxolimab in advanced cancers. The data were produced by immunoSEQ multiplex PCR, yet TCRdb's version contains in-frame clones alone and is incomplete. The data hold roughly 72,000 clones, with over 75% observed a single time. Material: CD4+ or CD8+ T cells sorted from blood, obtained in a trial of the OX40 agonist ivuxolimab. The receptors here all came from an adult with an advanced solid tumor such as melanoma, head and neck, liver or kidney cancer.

The CDR3 bases are TGCGCCAGCAGCTCGGGACAGGGGAATTCACCCCTCCACTTT. As protein: CASSSGQGNSPLHF. This chain connects TRBV5-1 to TRBJ1-6; 10 bases match TRBD1. CDR1 and CDR2 (germline): SGHRS, YFSETQ. CDR3 size: 14 residues. V shed 3 bases and J 7 bases; nucleotides not matched to a gene: 1.

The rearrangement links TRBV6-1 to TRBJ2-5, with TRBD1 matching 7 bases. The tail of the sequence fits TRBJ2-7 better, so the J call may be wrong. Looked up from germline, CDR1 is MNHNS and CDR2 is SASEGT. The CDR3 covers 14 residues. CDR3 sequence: CASRNRQGSYEQYF. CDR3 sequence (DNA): TGTGCCAGCAGGAATAGACAGGGTTCCTACGAGCAGTACTTC.

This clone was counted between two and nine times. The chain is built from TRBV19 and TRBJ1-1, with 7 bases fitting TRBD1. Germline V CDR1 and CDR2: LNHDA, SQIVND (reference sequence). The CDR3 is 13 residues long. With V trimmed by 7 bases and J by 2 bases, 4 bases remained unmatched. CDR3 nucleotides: TGTGCCAGTAAAGACAGGGTAAACACTGAAGCTTTCTTT. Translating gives CASKDRVNTEAFF.

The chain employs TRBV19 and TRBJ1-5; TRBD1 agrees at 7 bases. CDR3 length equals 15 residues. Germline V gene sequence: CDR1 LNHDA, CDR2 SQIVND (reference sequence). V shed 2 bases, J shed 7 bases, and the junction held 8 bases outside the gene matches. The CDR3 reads CASSINRGEWQPQHF. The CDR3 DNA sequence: TGTGCCAGTAGTATAAACAGGGGAGAATGGCAGCCCCAGCATTTT.

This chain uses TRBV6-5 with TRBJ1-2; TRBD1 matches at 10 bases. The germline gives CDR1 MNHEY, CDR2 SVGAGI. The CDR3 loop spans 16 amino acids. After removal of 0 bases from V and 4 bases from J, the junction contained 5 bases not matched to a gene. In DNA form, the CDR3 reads TGTGCCAGCAGTTACTCAAGGACAGGGGGTGGCTATGGCTACACCTTC. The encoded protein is CASSYSRTGGGYGYTF.

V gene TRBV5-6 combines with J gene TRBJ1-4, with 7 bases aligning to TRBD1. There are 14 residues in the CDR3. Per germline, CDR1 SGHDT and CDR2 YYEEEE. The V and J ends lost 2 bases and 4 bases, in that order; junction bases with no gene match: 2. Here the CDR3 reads CASSLQGLNEKLFF. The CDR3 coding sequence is TGTGCCAGCAGCTTACAGGGGCTTAATGAAAAACTGTTTTTT.

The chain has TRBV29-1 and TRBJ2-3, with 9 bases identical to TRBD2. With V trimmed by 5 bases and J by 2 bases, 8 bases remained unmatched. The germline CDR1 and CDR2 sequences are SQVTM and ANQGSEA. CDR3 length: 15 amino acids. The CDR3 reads CSVTEASGITDTQYF. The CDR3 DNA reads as TGCAGCGTTACGGAGGCTAGCGGGATCACAGATACGCAGTATTTT.